This TCR beta chain was recorded in a study of neurological immune-mediated disorders (dated by TCRdb to the late 2010s). Notes on the research overall: Using UMI-based sequencing, the study compared peripheral blood TCR-beta repertoires from patients with HTLV-I-associated myelopathy (HAM/TSP), patients with multiple sclerosis, and healthy controls. The roughly 100 TCR-beta libraries included longitudinal samples, technical triplicates and paired sorted CD4+ and CD8+ T-cell subsets alongside PBMC samples. The cohort included roughly 71 subjects: 14 with HAM/TSP, approximately 34 with multiple sclerosis, and 20 healthy controls.

Healthy controls were blood bank volunteers in Maryland, USA. For unsorted PBMC libraries, 2 million PBMCs were used after storage in RNAlater at -80 degrees C until RNA extraction. Peripheral blood underwent Ficoll-Hypaque density gradient centrifugation to isolate PBMCs, which were then cryopreserved in liquid nitrogen. cDNA synthesis used template-switch 5'RACE with a primer carrying a 10-nucleotide random unique molecular identifier tagging each TCR transcript. Each sequencing run produced over 170 million TCR-beta sequences covering 15-18 subjects. The RNeasy kit was used for extraction of total RNA. Using the KAPA Real-time Library Amplification kit, TCR-beta VDJ regions were amplified with primers for the TCR constant region and the 5'RACE anchor. A first PCR added sample indexes and Illumina adaptors, and a second PCR then raised library yield. The roughly 650 bp TCR product was size-selected on a 2% E-gel SizeSelection system after Ampure bead purification. Library quality was checked on a Bioanalyzer, concentration was measured with Qubit, and libraries were quantified with the Kapa Library Quantification kit before pooling. Paired-end 2 x 150 bp sequencing of the libraries was performed on an Illumina HiSeq 2500. To increase sequence diversity, about 25-30% phiX was spiked into each library pool. In the source study's methods: Quality-filtered reads were processed with the UMI-based MiGEC pipeline, and over 90% of raw TCR sequences were removed by the MiGEC pipeline during error correction. VDJ genes were aligned to IMGT germline references, and each clonotype was defined by a unique CDR3 amino acid sequence together with V-J genes. Clonal expansion, Shannon diversity and CDR3 relatedness were evaluated with VDJtools (CalcPairwiseDistances, ClusterSamples), while phylogenetic trees were built in CLCbio workbench. Using coefficient-of-variation modelling across technical triplicates, the study counted a clone as expanded if it had at least 8 unique UMIs. In TCRdb, the public reads were trimmed at Q25 with fastp and aligned with MiXCR, with productive beta chains retained. Every CDR3 protein is listed once, alongside the most common genes and DNA of its rows. TCRdb's processing, not the study's, gives the V and J calls here. The sample records tens of thousands of distinct CDR3 sequences, roughly a quarter of which are singletons. The top ten clonotypes cover roughly 25% of the sample.

The cysteine opens and the phenylalanine closes a CDR3 of 15 amino acids. Left in the record is the CDR3 DNA by itself, 45 bases read in frame from the first base. Based on the germline V gene, the CDR1 and CDR2 sequences are SGHVS and FQNEAQ. V is cut back by 7 bases and J by 5 bases, with 11 bases in the junction unmatched. Findings and caveats that apply to the study as a whole: Across subjects, expanded clones never shared an identical CDR3 amino acid sequence, which suggests that the TCR-beta repertoires in every group were private. TCR clonal expansion was highest in HAM/TSP patients and lowest in MS patients, with MS patients falling below even healthy controls.

This clonotype showed up many times. Its binding antigen is unknown. No qualities accompany the bases; no much larger clone lies one base away. The V gene is TRBV7-8 and the J gene is TRBJ2-3, with 8 bases aligning to TRBD2. This TCR was sampled from a woman between 65 and 79 years old in good health. Sequencing was carried out using PBMCs. This receptor has the CDR3 CASTPSSGSRDTQYF. The bases are TGTGCCAGCACCCCCTCCAGCGGGAGTAGAGATACGCAGTATTTT.